These T cell receptor beta chains were read from a single sample in a study of shared clonotypes between healthy human individuals. Generated by immunoSEQ multiplex PCR, the TCRdb table keeps only in-frame clones and is missing some. The table has 2 million to 3 million clones, around 94% seen once. Material: naive CD4+ T cells sorted from blood. Every receptor here comes from a man younger than 30 in good health. Each CDR3 is given with its conserved first and last residue. Fields, in order: J gene, V gene, CDR3 length, CDR3 protein.

j_call: TRBJ2-3; v_call: TRBV9; cdr3_length: 13; cdr3_aa: CASSESGTDTQYF
j_call: TRBJ2-5; v_call: TRBV7-9; cdr3_length: 14; cdr3_aa: CASSETDRGVAQYF
j_call: TRBJ1-2; v_call: TRBV2; cdr3_length: 13; cdr3_aa: CASSVGTVYGYTF
j_call: TRBJ2-7; v_call: TRBV5-8; cdr3_length: 15; cdr3_aa: CASSPTTLDRYEQYF
j_call: TRBJ2-2; v_call: TRBV5-6; cdr3_length: 16; cdr3_aa: CASSIGTGVNTGELFF
j_call: TRBJ2-7; v_call: TRBV28; cdr3_length: 16; cdr3_aa: CASSSPSSGADYEQYF
j_call: TRBJ1-5; v_call: TRBV9; cdr3_length: 16; cdr3_aa: CASSPRDRGPNQPQHF
j_call: TRBJ1-2; v_call: TRBV11-1; cdr3_length: 13; cdr3_aa: CASSFDRVSGYTF
j_call: TRBJ2-1; v_call: TRBV7-2; cdr3_length: 15; cdr3_aa: CASSSPSGRGNEQFF
j_call: TRBJ2-2; v_call: TRBV5-1; cdr3_length: 15; cdr3_aa: CASSLAVTNTGELFF
j_call: TRBJ2-2; v_call: TRBV5-1; cdr3_length: 15; cdr3_aa: CASSLGQINTGELFF
j_call: TRBJ1-6; v_call: TRBV6-5; cdr3_length: 15; cdr3_aa: CASSVTGGGNSPLHF
j_call: TRBJ1-6; v_call: TRBV5-1; cdr3_length: 15; cdr3_aa: CASSLGTGFGSPLHF
j_call: TRBJ1-1; v_call: TRBV28; cdr3_length: 15; cdr3_aa: CASSLADRLNTEAFF
j_call: TRBJ2-2; v_call: TRBV6-5; cdr3_length: 14; cdr3_aa: CASGGGLNTGELFF
j_call: TRBJ1-2; v_call: TRBV18; cdr3_length: 14; cdr3_aa: CASSPGQGAYGYTF
j_call: TRBJ1-3; v_call: TRBV18; cdr3_length: 16; cdr3_aa: CASARDPLLGGNTIYF
j_call: TRBJ1-6; v_call: TRBV28; cdr3_length: 16; cdr3_aa: CASSPPGGGRNSPLHF
j_call: TRBJ2-7; v_call: TRBV7-8; cdr3_length: 15; cdr3_aa: CASSPTTGITYEQYF
j_call: TRBJ1-2; v_call: TRBV7-2; cdr3_length: 12; cdr3_aa: CASSLVEGRYTF
j_call: TRBJ2-7; v_call: TRBV10-3; cdr3_length: 13; cdr3_aa: CAISVAVSYEQYF
j_call: TRBJ2-1; v_call: TRBV11-3; cdr3_length: 14; cdr3_aa: CASSLAREYNEQFF
j_call: TRBJ2-1; v_call: TRBV18; cdr3_length: 16; cdr3_aa: CASSPPTAQVTDEQFF
j_call: TRBJ2-7; v_call: TRBV5-1; cdr3_length: 14; cdr3_aa: CASSRDRSSYEQYF
j_call: TRBJ1-5; v_call: TRBV28; cdr3_length: 15; cdr3_aa: CASRRTDYSNQPQHF
j_call: TRBJ2-2; v_call: TRBV19; cdr3_length: 15; cdr3_aa: CASSGAAPNTGELFF